In its sample, the clone carrying this TCR beta chain was seen once. TCRdb ran MiXCR on the RT-PCR reads and lists one entry per CDR3 protein. The data hold hundreds of thousands of distinct CDR3 sequences, with approximately 15% observed a single time. The V and J ends lost 3 bases and 4 bases respectively, with 8 bases between them. The CDR3 sequence is 13 residues long. Germline V gene data show CDR1 as KGHDR and CDR2 as SFDVKD. Material: memory CD4+ T cells from blood. J is TRBJ1-1 and V is TRBV24-1; D uncertain. This clonotype originated in a female donor in good health, serving as a healthy control. CDR3 sequence reads: CATSDGGSTEAFF. CDR3 bases: TGTGCCACCAGTGATGGTGGATCCACTGAAGCTTTCTTT.